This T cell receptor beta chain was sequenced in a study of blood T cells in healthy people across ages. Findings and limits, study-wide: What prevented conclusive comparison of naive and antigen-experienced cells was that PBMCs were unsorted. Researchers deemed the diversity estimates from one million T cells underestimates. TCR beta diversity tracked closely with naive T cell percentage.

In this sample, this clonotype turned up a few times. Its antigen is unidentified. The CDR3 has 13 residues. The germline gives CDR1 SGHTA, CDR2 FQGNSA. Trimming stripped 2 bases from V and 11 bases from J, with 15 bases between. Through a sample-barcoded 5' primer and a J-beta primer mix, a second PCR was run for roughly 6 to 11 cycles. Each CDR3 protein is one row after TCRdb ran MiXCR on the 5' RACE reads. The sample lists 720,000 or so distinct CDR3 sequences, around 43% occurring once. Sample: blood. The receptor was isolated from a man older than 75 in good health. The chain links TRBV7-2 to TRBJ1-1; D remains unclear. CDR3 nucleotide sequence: TGTGCCAGCAGCTTAAAGAGTTCGGTGGAGGCTTTCTTT. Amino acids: CASSLKSSVEAFF.